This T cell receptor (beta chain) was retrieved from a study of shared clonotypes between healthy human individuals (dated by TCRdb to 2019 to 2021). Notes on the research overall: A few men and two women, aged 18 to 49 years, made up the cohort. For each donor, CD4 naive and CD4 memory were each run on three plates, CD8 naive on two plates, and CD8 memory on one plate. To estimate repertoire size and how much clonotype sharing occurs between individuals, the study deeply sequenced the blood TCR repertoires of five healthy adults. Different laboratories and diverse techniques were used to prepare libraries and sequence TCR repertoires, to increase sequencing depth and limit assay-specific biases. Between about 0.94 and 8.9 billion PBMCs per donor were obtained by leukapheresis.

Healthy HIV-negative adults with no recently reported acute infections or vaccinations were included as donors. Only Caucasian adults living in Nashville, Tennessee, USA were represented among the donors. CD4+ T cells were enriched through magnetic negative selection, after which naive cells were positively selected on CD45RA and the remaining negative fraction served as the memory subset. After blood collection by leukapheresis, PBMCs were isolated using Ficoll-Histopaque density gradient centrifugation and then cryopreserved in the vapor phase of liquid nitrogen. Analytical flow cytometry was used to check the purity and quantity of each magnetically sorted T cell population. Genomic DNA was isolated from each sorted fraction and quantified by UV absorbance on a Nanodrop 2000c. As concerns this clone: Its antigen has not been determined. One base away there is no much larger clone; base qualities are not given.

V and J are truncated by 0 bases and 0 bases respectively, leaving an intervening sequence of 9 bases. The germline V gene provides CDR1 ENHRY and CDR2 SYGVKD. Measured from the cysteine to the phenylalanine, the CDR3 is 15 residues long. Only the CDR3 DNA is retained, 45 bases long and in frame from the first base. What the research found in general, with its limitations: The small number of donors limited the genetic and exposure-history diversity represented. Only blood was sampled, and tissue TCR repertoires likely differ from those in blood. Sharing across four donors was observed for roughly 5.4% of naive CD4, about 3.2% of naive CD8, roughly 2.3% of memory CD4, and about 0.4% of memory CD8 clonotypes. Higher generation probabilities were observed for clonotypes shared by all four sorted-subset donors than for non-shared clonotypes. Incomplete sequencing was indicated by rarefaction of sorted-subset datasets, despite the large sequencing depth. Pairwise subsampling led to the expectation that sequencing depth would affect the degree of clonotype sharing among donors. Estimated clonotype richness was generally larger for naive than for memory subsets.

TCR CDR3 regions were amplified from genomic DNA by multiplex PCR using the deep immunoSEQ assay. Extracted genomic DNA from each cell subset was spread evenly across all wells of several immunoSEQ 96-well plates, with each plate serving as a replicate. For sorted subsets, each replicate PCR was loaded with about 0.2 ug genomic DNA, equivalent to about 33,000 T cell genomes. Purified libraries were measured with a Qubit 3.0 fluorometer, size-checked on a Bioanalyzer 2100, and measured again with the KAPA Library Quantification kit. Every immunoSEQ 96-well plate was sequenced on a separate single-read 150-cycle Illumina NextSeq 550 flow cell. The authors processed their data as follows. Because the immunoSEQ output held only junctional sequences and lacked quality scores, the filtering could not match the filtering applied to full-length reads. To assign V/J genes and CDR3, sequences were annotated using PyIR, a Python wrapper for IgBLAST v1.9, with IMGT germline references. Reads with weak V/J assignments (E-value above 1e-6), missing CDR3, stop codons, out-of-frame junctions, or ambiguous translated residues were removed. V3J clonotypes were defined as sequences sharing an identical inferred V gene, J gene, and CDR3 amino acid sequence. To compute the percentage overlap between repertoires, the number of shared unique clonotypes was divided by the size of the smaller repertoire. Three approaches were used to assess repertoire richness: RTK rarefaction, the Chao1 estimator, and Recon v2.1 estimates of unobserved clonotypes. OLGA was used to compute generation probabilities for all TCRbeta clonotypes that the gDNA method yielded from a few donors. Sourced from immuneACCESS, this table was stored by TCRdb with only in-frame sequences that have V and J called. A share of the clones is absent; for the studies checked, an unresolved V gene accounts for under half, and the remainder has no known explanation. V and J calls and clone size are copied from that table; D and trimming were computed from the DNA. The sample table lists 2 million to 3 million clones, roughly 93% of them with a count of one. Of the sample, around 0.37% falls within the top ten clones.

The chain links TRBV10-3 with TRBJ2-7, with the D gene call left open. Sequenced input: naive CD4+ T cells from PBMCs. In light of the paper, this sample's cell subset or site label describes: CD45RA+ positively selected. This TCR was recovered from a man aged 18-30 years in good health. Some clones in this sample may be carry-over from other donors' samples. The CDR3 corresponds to CAISESSKGSYEQYF. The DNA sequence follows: TGTGCCATCAGTGAGTCGTCAAAGGGCTCCTACGAGCAGTACTTC.